This T cell receptor beta chain was sequenced for a study of response to subunit inactivated influenza vaccine (dated by TCRdb to between 2018 and 2020). For the wider study: To follow how T cells responded to a trivalent subunit inactivated influenza vaccine, the researchers relied on deep quantitative profiling of the T cell receptor repertoire.

What the research found in general, with its limitations: The authors proposed that each seasonal influenza vaccination may bring in only a limited number of new T cells.

The CDR3, cysteine through phenylalanine, is 14 amino acids long. The kept DNA is CDR3 alone, 42 bases in frame from the first base. Based on the germline V gene, the CDR1 and CDR2 sequences are SGHRS and YFSETQ. The trim is 3 bases for V and 6 bases for J, with a gap of 16 bases between the germline ends. This clonotype occurred many times. Its antigen is still unknown. No base-level quality is on record; no much larger clone is a single base apart. Library method: RT-PCR. The sequencing machine was an Illumina HiSeq 2500. TCRdb passed the public sequencing reads through fastp at Q25 and MiXCR, retaining productive beta sequences. CDR3 protein duplicates are merged, each entry listing the most common genes and DNA. This sample gives some 800,000 distinct CDR3 sequences in total; 21% of them show up just once. Roughly a tenth of the sample is held by the ten biggest clonotypes.

This clonotype was obtained from a man aged 50 to 59 who received an inactivated influenza vaccine. Donor details come from another sample of the same person, matched by shared clones. Source: PBMCs from blood, taken about 5 days after vaccination. Here the chain combines TRBV5-1 and TRBJ2-7, with TRBD1 perhaps the D gene, on 6 matching bases. The nucleotide sequence reads TGCGCCAGCAGCTCGGGACAAGGGGCCAGCGAGCAGTACTTC. This is translated as CASSSGQGASEQYF.